A selection of T cell receptor beta chains follows, all from one sample in a study of beta chain features in type 1 diabetes. The data were produced by immunoSEQ multiplex PCR, yet TCRdb's version contains in-frame clones alone and is incomplete. Among around 250,000 clones listed, approximately 13% were seen once. Specimen: naive CD4+ T cells from blood. Receptors were obtained from a man aged 30 to 39 with type 1 diabetes. Each CDR3 is given with its conserved first and last residue. A D gene is named only where the DNA matches it firmly. Only some rows state a clone size, as once, few, many or a class for expanded clones.

TRBJ1-1 TRBV9 few TRBD1 TGTGCCAGCAGCGCTCGACAGGGTGAAGCTTTCTTT CASSARQGEAFF
TRBJ1-1 TRBV5-1 few NA TGCGCCAGCAGCTTGCGGGGAACTGAAGCTTTCTTT CASSLRGTEAFF
TRBJ1-1 TRBV5-4 few NA TGTGCCAGCAGCTGGGGGGACGGTACTGAAGCTTTCTTT CASSWGDGTEAFF
TRBJ1-6 TRBV5-1 few TRBD1 TGCGCCAGCAGCTTGGGACAGGGTAATAATTCACCCCTCCACTTT CASSLGQGNNSPLHF
TRBJ1-1 TRBV5-4 few NA TGTGCCAGCAGCTCACAACTGAACACTGAAGCTTTCTTT CASSSQLNTEAFF
TRBJ2-5 TRBV5-4 NA TRBD2 TGTGCCAGCAGCTTGAATGGGACTAGGTCAGAGACCCAGTACTTC CASSLNGTRSETQYF
TRBJ1-4 TRBV13 NA NA TGTGCCAGCAGCTTAGTAGGGCAGGGTCGTGAAAAACTGTTTTTT CASSLVGQGREKLFF
TRBJ1-5 TRBV29-1 NA NA TGCAGCGTTGTCCTCACAGACGATCAGCCCCAGCATTTT CSVVLTDDQPQHF
TRBJ1-1 TRBV5-1 few NA TGCGCCAGCAGCTTGGGGGCCACAGGGTATATATCTGAAGCTTTCTTT CASSLGATGYISEAFF
TRBJ2-5 TRBV6-1 few NA TGTGCCAGCAGTGAATTTGGTGGCTCGTATCAAGAGACCCAGTACTTC CASSEFGGSYQETQYF
TRBJ2-5 TRBV7-9 few TRBD2 TGTGCCAGCAGTCCCGCCTACACTAGCGGGGGAGAGACCCAGTACTTC CASSPAYTSGGETQYF
TRBJ2-1 TRBV27 NA NA TGTGCCAGCAACTACCCCAATGAGCAGTTCTTC CASNYPNEQFF
TRBJ2-7 TRBV11-3 NA NA TGTGCCAGCAGCTTAGTGGGGGGAGGCGAGCAGTACTTC CASSLVGGGEQYF
TRBJ2-5 TRBV5-4 NA NA TGTGCCAGCAGCTTGGCCTCGGGCGGGACGGGAGAGACCCAGTACTTC CASSLASGGTGETQYF
TRBJ2-7 TRBV19 NA NA TGTGCCAGTAGTAGGAGGGACTCCTACGAGCAGTACTTC CASSRRDSYEQYF
TRBJ2-1 TRBV27 NA NA TGTGCCAGCAGTAACCCCGGGGGCTACAATGAGCAGTTCTTC CASSNPGGYNEQFF
TRBJ2-4 TRBV7-9 few TRBD1 TGTGCCAGCAGCTTATTAACAGGGGTAGACATTCAGTACTTC CASSLLTGVDIQYF
TRBJ2-2 TRBV4-1 NA NA TGCGCCAGCAGCCAGCCTTCCACAGGGCCGAGGGAGCTGTTTTTT CASSQPSTGPRELFF
TRBJ2-5 TRBV6-1 few TRBD1 TGTGCCAGCAGTCTGGACAGGACTCAGACCCAGTACTTC CASSLDRTQTQYF
TRBJ2-5 TRBV30 NA NA TGTGCATTAAAAAAAGGGGATCAAGAGACCCAGTACTTC CALKKGDQETQYF
TRBJ2-3 TRBV7-9 few NA TGTGCCAGCAGCTTAGCCCGGAGCCCGGGCACAGATACGCAGTATTTT CASSLARSPGTDTQYF
TRBJ2-7 TRBV7-8 few NA TGTGCCAGCAGCCTTTGGACACGGGTCCTCGGAGAGCAGTACTTC CASSLWTRVLGEQYF
TRBJ1-1 TRBV30 NA NA TGTGCCTGGAGTAGGGGGGGCGAAGGTGAAGCTTTCTTT CAWSRGGEGEAFF
TRBJ2-5 TRBV2 NA TRBD1 TGTGCCAGCAGTTTTGGGGGACAGACACAAGAGACCCAGTACTTC CASSFGGQTQETQYF
TRBJ2-7 TRBV7-9 few TRBD1 TGTGCCAGCAGCCCTCCAGGGGGCAGGGATTACGAGCAGTACTTC CASSPPGGRDYEQYF
TRBJ2-5 TRBV21-1 few NA TGTGCCAGCAGCTTTCCAGGGGCAAATGACAAAGAGACCCAGTACTTC CASSFPGANDKETQYF